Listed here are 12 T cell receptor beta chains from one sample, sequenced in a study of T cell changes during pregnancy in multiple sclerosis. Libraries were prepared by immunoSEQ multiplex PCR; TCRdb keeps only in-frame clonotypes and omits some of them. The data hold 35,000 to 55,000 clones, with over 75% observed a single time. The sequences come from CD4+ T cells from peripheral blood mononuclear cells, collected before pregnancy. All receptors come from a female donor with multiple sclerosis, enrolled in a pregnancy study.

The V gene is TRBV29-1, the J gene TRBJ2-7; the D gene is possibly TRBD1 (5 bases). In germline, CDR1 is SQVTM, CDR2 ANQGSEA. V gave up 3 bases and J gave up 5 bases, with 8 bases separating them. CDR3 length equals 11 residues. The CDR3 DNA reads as TGCAGCGTTGAGGACAACGACGAGCAGTACTTC. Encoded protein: CSVEDNDEQYF.

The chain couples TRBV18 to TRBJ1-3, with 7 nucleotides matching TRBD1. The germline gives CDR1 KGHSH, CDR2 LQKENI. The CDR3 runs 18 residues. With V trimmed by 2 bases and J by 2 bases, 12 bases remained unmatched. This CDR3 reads CASSPKRRQGQTGNTIYF. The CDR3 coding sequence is TGTGCCAGCTCACCAAAAAGAAGACAGGGCCAGACTGGAAACACCATATATTTT.

The CDR3 nucleotides are TGTGCCAGCAGCCAGGCCCTTAGGGGGGAGCAGTTCTTC. Translated, it gives CASSQALRGEQFF. The genes are TRBV14 and TRBJ2-1; maybe TRBD1 (6 bases). In germline, CDR1 is SGHDN, CDR2 FVKESK. The CDR3 runs to 13 residues. The germline V and J ends were trimmed by 3 bases and 10 bases, with 13 bases remaining between them.

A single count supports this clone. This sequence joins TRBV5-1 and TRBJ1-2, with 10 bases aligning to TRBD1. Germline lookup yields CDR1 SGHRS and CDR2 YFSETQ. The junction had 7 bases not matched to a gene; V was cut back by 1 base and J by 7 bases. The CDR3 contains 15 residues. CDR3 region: CASSLSGTGAFGYTF. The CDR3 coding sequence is TGCGCCAGCAGCTTGTCCGGGACAGGGGCTTTTGGCTACACCTTC.

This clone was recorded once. CDR3 protein: CASSKGSGGAGTDTQYF. Written as DNA, the CDR3 is TGTGCCAGCAGCAAAGGTAGCGGGGGGGCTGGCACAGATACGCAGTATTTT. The chain employs TRBV21-1 and TRBJ2-3; TRBD2 was called by the table and not checked on the DNA. TRBV21-1 is flagged as a pseudogene. The CDR3 has 17 amino acids.

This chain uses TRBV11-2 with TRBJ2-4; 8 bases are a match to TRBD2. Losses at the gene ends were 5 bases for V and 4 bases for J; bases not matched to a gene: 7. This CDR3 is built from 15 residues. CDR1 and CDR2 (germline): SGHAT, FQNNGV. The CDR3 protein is CASSPLTSVKNIQYF. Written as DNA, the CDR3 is TGTGCCAGCAGCCCCCTGACTAGCGTTAAAAACATTCAGTACTTC.

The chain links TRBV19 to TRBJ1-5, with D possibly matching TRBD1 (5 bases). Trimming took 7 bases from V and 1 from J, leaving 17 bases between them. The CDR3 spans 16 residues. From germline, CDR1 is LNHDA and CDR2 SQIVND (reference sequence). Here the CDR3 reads CASTLGLWVSNQPQHF. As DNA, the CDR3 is TGTGCCAGTACTCTGGGACTGTGGGTGAGCAATCAGCCCCAGCATTTT.

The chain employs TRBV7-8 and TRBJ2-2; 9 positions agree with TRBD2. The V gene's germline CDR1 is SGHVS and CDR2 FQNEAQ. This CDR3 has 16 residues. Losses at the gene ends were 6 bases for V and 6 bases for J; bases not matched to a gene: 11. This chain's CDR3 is CASRFPGLATAGELFF. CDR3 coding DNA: TGTGCCAGCAGGTTCCCGGGACTAGCTACCGCCGGGGAGCTGTTTTTT.

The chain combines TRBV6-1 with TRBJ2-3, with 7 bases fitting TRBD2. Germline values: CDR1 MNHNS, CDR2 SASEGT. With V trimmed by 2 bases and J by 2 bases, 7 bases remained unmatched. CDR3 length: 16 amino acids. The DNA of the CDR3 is TGTGCCAGCAGTGAACCCCGGGACTACGCCACAGATACGCAGTATTTT. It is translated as CASSEPRDYATDTQYF.

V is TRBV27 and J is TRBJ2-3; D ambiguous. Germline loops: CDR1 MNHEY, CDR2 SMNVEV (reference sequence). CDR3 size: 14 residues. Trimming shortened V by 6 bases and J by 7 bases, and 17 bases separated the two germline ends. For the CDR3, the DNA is TGTGCCAGCAGCTTCCTCCCACCCAGAAATACGCAGTATTTT. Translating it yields CASSFLPPRNTQYF.

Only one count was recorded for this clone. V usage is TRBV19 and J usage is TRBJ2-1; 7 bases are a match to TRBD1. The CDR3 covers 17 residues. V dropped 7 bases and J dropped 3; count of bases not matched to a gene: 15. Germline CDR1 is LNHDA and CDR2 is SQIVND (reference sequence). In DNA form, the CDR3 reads TGTGCCAGTAAAACCTCCGGGACAGCACCCCACTACAATGAGCAGTTCTTC. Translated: CASKTSGTAPHYNEQFF.

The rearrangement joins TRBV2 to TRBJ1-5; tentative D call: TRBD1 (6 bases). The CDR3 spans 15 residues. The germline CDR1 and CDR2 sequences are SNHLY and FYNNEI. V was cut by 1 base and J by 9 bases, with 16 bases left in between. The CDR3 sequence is CASSEGGHPQWPQHF. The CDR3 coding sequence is TGTGCCAGCAGTGAAGGGGGACATCCCCAATGGCCCCAGCATTTT.